Listed below are T cell receptor beta chains from one sample, sequenced in a study of cytomegalovirus exposure and HLA in healthy donors. Sequencing used immunoSEQ multiplex PCR; TCRdb keeps in-frame clones, though not all of them. In the table there are roughly 120,000 clones, 80% to 85% of which are singletons. Sequencing input: PBMCs. Every receptor here comes from a woman in her 30s in good health and CMV-seronegative. Each CDR3 is given with its conserved first and last residue. A D gene is named only where the DNA matches it firmly. The listing skips clone size in some rows; elsewhere it reads once, few, many or a size class.

CDR3nt	CDR3aa	d_gene	j_gene	v_gene	abundance
TGCGCCAGCAGCTTGGACGGTAGCGGGGGGGCCGGGGAGCTGTTTTTT	CASSLDGSGGAGELFF	TRBD2	TRBJ2-2	TRBV5-1	NA
TGTGCCAGCAGCCGATTCACAGGTTACAACACTGAAGCTTTCTTT	CASSRFTGYNTEAFF	NA	TRBJ1-1	TRBV14	NA
TGTGCCAGCAGCACCCAATCGGGACACTTAAAAGGGGGACCCTACGAGCAGTACTTC	CASSTQSGHLKGGPYEQYF	NA	TRBJ2-7	TRBV13	NA
TGTGCCAGCTCACCATCCGGACAGGGAATGAACACTGAAGCTTTCTTT	CASSPSGQGMNTEAFF	TRBD1	TRBJ1-1	TRBV18	NA
TGTGCCAGCAGTGCTAGCGGGGGGGCCACAGATACGCAGTATTTT	CASSASGGATDTQYF	TRBD2	TRBJ2-3	TRBV6-4	NA
TGTGCCAGCAGCGTCGGACAGGGTAGCAATCAGCCCCAGCATTTT	CASSVGQGSNQPQHF	TRBD1	TRBJ1-5	TRBV9	NA
TGTGCCAGCAGCTTGGGTATAGGACAGGGCAATGAGCAGTTCTTC	CASSLGIGQGNEQFF	TRBD1	TRBJ2-1	TRBV5-6	NA
TGTGCCAGCAGCTTAAACAGGGACACCGGGGAGCTGTTTTTT	CASSLNRDTGELFF	NA	TRBJ2-2	TRBV7-9	NA
TGCAGCGTTGTGCGGGACAGGGGGACCTACGAGCAGTACTTC	CSVVRDRGTYEQYF	TRBD1	TRBJ2-7	TRBV29-1	NA
TGCGCCAGCAGCCAGAACCAGGTAGCGGGAGAGGACAATGAGCAGTTCTTC	CASSQNQVAGEDNEQFF	TRBD2	TRBJ2-1	TRBV4-3	once
TGTGCCAGCAGCTTAGGAGTCCTTCTGCAAGAGACCCAGTACTTC	CASSLGVLLQETQYF	NA	TRBJ2-5	TRBV7-6	NA
TGTGCCAGTAGCCGGGCGGGGGGGCGAAATGAGCAGTTCTTC	CASSRAGGRNEQFF	TRBD2	TRBJ2-1	TRBV2	NA
TGTGCCAGTAGTACCAGATTACAGGGGTCTGGAAACACCATATATTTT	CASSTRLQGSGNTIYF	TRBD1	TRBJ1-3	TRBV19	NA
TGTGCCAGCAGCTTATCACAGGATAACTATGGCTACACCTTC	CASSLSQDNYGYTF	NA	TRBJ1-2	TRBV7-6	NA
TGTGCCATCAGCGACCTCGGACACCTCACTGAAGCTTTCTTT	CAISDLGHLTEAFF	NA	TRBJ1-1	TRBV10-3	NA
TGCGCCAGCAGCCCGAACATAGCGGAGACCCAGTACTTC	CASSPNIAETQYF	NA	TRBJ2-5	TRBV5-1	NA
TGTGCCAGCAGTCGAGGCCTTAGCTGGGGCTACACCTTC	CASSRGLSWGYTF	NA	TRBJ1-2	TRBV6-5	NA